This T cell receptor (beta chain) was captured in a study of blood T cell repertoires in COVID-19. TCRdb's copy holds only in-frame clones and misses some; the assay was immunoSEQ multiplex PCR. This sample has roughly 290,000 clones, with roughly 88% found just once. Grouping used clinical history reported by participants in a survey and questionnaire. The CDR3 sequence is 11 residues long. V was cut by 7 bases and J by 8 bases, with 11 bases left in between. Material for sequencing was PBMCs or T cells enriched from blood (not recorded which). The receptor comes from a woman aged 30 to 39 who had recovered from COVID-19. The rearrangement uses TRBV12-3 or TRBV12-4 and TRBJ2-5, with a weak D call TRBD2 (5 bases). The chain's CDR3 is CASTLRDTQYF. In DNA form, the CDR3 reads TGTGCCAGCACCCTCCGGGATACCCAGTACTTC.